This record looks at one T cell receptor beta chain sequence and its context. This sample was taken from a study of blood T cell repertoires in COVID-19. Study details: Sites in the United States, Italy and Spain provided acute and convalescent COVID-19 samples. From T cells, B-cell-depleted T cells, or PBMCs came the material, which was cDNA or gDNA.

This CDR3 region has 16 residues. Germline loops: CDR1 SGHRS, CDR2 YFSETQ. V was pared by 7 bases and J by 10 bases, with 27 bases between. As handled by the study authors: Estimated nucleated cell counts came from reference gene primer amplification. Method: immunoSEQ multiplex PCR; TCRdb's copy keeps in-frame clones and lacks some. That table gives V, J and clone size, and the DNA gave D and trimming. The profile shows roughly 100,000 clones, about 80% of them singletons. The sample was peripheral blood. The chain combines TRBV5-1 with TRBJ2-1; the D gene is possibly TRBD2 (6 bases). This receptor was obtained from a human donor in a cohort sampled during active COVID-19. The CDR3 DNA reads as TGCGCCAGCTGCGACACTAGCTCCTCCTACAATGTCGAGCAGTTCTTC. Translated: CASCDTSSSYNVEQFF.